This T cell receptor (beta chain) was observed in a study of blood T cells in healthy people across ages. Study information: About one barcoded beta molecule was captured per two T cells (by template switching). Study results and limitations: The donors' CMV status was not determined, possibly confounding changes in expanded clonotypes. The study could not conclusively compare naive and antigen-experienced cells, given its unsorted PBMCs.

Of note for this clonotype: What it recognizes is unknown.

It was with a sample-barcoded 5' primer and a J-beta primer mix that a second PCR of about 6 to 12 cycles was run. TCRdb re-analysed the 5' RACE reads in MiXCR, keeping a single row per CDR3 protein. The table lists about 640,000 distinct CDR3 sequences, around 41% of them singletons. V lost 3 bases and J lost 13, with 25 bases in between. CDR3 length: 15 residues. CDR1 is SQVTM, CDR2 ANQGSEA, per germline. The sequencing input was blood. The origin of this receptor is an older man in good health. The chain carries TRBV29-1 and TRBJ2-4; D is unclear. The CDR3 here is CSVEGNFRNYNEQYF. Written as DNA, the CDR3 is TGCAGCGTTGAGGGCAATTTCCGGAACTACAATGAGCAGTACTTC.